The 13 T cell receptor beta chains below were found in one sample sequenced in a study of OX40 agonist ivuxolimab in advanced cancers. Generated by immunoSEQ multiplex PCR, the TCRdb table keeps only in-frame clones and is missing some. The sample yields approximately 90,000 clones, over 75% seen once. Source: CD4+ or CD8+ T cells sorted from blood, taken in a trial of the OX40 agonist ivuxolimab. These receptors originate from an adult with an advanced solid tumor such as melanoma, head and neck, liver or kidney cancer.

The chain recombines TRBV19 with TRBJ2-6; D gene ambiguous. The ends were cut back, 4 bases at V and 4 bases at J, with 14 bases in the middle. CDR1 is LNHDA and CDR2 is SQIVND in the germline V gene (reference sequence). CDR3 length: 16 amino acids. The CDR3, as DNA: TGTGCCAGTAGTAGAGATGATGGGCCCGGGGCCAACGTCCTGACTTTC. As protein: CASSRDDGPGANVLTF.

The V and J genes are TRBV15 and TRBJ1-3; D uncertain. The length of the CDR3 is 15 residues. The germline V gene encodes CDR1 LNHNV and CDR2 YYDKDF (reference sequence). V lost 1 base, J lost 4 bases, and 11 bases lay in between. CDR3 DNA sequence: TGTGCCACCAGCAGAGTATTGGGTGCAGGAAACACCATATATTTT. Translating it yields CATSRVLGAGNTIYF.

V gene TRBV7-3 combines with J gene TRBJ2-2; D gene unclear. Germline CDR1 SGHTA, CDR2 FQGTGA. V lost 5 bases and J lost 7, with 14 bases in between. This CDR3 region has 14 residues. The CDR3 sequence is CASSAWSTGGELFF. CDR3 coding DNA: TGTGCCAGCAGCGCCTGGTCCACTGGCGGGGAGCTGTTTTTT.

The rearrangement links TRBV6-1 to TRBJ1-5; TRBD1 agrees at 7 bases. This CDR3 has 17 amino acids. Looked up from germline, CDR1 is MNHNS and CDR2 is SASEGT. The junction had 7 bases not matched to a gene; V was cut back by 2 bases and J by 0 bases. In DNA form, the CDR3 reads TGTGCCAGCAGTGAACAGGGGGGCTTAAGTAGCAATCAGCCCCAGCATTTT. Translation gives CASSEQGGLSSNQPQHF.

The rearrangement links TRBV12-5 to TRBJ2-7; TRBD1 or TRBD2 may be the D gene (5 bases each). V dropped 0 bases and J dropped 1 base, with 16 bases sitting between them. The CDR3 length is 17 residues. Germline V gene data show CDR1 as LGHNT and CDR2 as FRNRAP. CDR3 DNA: TGTGCTAGTGGTTTGGTACCCCCGGGGCAGCATTCCTACGAGCAGTACTTC. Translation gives CASGLVPPGQHSYEQYF.

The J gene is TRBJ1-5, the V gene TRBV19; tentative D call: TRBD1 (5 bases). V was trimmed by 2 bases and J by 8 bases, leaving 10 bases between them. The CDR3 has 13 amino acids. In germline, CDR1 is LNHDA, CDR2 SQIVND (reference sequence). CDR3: CASSILRGEPQHF. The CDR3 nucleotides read TGTGCCAGTAGTATACTTAGGGGAGAGCCCCAGCATTTT.

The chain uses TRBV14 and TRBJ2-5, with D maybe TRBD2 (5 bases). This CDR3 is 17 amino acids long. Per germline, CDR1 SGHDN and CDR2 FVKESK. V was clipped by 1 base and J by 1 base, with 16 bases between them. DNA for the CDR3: TGTGCCAGCAGCCAAGCACCGAGGAGGAGCTTCCAAGAGACCCAGTACTTC. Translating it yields CASSQAPRRSFQETQYF.

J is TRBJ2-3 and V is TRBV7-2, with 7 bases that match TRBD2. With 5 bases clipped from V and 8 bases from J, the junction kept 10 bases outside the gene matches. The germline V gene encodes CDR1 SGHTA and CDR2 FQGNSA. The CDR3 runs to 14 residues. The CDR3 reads CASSPGLTPATQYF. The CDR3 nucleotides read TGTGCCAGCAGCCCGGGACTAACCCCTGCTACGCAGTATTTT.

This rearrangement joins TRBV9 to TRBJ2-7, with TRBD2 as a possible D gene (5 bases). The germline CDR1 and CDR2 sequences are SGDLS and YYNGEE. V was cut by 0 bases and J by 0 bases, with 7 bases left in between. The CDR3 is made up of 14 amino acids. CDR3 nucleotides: TGTGCCAGCAGCGTAGGGGAGTACTCCTACGAGCAGTACTTC. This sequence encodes CASSVGEYSYEQYF.

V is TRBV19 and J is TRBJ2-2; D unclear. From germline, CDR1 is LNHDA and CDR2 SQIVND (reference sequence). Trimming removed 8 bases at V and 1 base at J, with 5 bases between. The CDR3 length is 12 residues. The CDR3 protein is CASRMNTGELFF. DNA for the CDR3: TGTGCCAGTCGAATGAACACCGGGGAGCTGTTTTTT.

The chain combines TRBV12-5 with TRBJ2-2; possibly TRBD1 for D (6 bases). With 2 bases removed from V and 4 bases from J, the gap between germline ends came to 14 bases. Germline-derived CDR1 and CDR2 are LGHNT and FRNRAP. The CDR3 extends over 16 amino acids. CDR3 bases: TGTGCTAGTGGTTTGATGCAGGGGAGAGGCACCGGGGAGCTGTTTTTT. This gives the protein CASGLMQGRGTGELFF.

This CDR3 is CASSETGENSPLHF. As DNA, the CDR3 is TGTGCCAGCAGTGAGACAGGGGAGAATTCACCCCTCCACTTT. The chain links TRBV6-1 to TRBJ1-6; 8 nucleotides agree with TRBD1. The CDR3 is made up of 14 amino acids. Unmatched junction bases numbered 2, after V lost 3 bases and J lost 7 bases. Per germline, CDR1 MNHNS and CDR2 SASEGT.

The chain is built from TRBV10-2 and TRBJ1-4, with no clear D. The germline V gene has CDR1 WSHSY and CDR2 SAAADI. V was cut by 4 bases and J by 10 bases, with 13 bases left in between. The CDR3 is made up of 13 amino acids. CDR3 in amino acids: CASSGIDMGKLFF. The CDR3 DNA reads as TGCGCCAGCAGTGGGATCGACATGGGAAAACTGTTTTTT.